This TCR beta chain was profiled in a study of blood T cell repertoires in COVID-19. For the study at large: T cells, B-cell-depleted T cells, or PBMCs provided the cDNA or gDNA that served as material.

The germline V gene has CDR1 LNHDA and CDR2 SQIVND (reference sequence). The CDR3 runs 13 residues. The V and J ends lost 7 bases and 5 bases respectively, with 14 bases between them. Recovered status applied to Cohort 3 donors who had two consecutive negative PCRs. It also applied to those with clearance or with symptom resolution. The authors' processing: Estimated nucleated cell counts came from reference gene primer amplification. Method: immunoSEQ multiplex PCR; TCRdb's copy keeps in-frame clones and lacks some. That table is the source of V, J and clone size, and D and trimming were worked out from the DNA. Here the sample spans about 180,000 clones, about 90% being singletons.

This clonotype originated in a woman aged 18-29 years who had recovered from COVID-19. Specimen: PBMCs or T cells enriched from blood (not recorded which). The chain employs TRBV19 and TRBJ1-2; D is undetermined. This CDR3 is CASKSNSRYGYTF. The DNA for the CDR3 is TGTGCCAGTAAGAGTAACAGTCGATATGGCTACACCTTC.